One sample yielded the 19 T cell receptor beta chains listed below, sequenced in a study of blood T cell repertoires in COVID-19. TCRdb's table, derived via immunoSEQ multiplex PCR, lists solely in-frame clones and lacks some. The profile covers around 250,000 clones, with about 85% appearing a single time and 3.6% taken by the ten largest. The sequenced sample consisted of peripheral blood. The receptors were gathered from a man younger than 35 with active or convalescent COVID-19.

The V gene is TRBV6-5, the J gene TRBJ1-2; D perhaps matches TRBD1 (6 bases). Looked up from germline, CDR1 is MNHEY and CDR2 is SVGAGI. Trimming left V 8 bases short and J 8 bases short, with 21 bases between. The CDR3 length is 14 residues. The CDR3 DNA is TGTGCCAGCCGACCAGGGGAGGGCCTCTACGGCTACACCTTC. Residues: CASRPGEGLYGYTF.

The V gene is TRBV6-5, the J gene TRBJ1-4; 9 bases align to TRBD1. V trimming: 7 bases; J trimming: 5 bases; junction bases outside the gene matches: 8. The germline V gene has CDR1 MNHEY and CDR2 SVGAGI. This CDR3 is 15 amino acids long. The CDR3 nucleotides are TGTGCCAGCAACAACTTGGGACAGGGCAATGAAAAACTGTTTTTT. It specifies CASNNLGQGNEKLFF.

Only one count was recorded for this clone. CDR3 loop: CASSQIRSSYNEQFF. CDR3 coding DNA: TGTGCCAGCAGCCAAATTCGGAGCTCCTACAATGAGCAGTTCTTC. The chain uses TRBV14 and TRBJ2-1; D is unclear. Germline V CDR1 and CDR2: SGHDN, FVKESK. V gave up 2 bases and J gave up 0 bases, with 8 bases separating them. This CDR3 spans 15 amino acids.

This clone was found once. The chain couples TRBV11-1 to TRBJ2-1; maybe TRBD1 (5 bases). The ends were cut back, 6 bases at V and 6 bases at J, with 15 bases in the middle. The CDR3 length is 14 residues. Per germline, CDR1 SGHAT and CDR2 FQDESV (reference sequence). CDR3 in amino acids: CASSRGLSGNEQFF. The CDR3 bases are TGTGCCAGCAGTAGGGGCCTCTCAGGCAATGAGCAGTTCTTC.

CDR3: CASSPWGGDTRSFYEQYF. In DNA form, the CDR3 reads TGTGCCAGCAGTCCCTGGGGAGGGGACACGCGATCCTTCTACGAGCAGTACTTC. The chain couples TRBV2 to TRBJ2-7, with D possibly matching TRBD2 (7 bases). Germline V lookup: CDR1 SNHLY, CDR2 FYNNEI. The CDR3 consists of 18 residues. V shed 5 bases and J shed 3 bases, with 26 bases lying between them.

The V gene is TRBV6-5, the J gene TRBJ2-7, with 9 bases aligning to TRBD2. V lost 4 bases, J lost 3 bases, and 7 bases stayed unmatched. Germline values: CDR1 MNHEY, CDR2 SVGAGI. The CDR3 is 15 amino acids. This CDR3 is CASSSGTSRYYEQYF. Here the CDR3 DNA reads TGTGCCAGCAGTTCGGGGACTAGCCGATACTACGAGCAGTACTTC.

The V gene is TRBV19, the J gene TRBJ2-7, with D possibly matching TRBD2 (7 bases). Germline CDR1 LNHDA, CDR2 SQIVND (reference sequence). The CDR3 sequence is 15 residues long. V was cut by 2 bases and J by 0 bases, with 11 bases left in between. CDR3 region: CASSIYGGASYEQYF. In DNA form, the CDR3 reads TGTGCCAGTAGTATATATGGGGGGGCCTCCTACGAGCAGTACTTC.

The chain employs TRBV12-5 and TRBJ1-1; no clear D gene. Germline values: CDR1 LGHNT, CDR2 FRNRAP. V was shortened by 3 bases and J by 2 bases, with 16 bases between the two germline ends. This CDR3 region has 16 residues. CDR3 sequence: CASGLTGGFRNTEAFF. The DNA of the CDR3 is TGTGCTAGTGGTTTAACTGGCGGGTTCCGAAACACTGAAGCTTTCTTT.

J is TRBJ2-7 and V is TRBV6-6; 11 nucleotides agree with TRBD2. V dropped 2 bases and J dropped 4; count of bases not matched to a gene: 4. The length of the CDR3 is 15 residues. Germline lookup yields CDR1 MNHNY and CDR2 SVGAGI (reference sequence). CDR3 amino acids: CASSYVGTSGYEQYF. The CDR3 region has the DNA TGTGCCAGCAGTTACGTCGGGACTAGCGGTTACGAGCAGTACTTC.

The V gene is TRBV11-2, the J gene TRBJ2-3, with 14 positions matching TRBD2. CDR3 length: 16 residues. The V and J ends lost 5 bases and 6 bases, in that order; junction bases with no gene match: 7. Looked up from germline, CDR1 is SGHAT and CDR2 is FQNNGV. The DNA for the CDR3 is TGTGCCAGCAGCGCGGGACTAGCGGGAGAATTTGATACGCAGTATTTT. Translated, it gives CASSAGLAGEFDTQYF.

The CDR3 DNA follows: TGTGCCACCAGTGATACGGGGTTGTCCAACACCATATATTTT. This sequence encodes CATSDTGLSNTIYF. The chain recombines TRBV24-1 with TRBJ1-3; D is undetermined. This CDR3 is 14 amino acids long. V lost 3 bases and J 7 bases, leaving 12 bases between the germline ends. The germline CDR1 and CDR2 sequences are KGHDR and SFDVKD.

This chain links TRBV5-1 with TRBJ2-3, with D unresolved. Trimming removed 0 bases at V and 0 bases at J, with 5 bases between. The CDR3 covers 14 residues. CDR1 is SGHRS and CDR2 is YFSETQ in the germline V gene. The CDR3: CASSLGASTDTQYF. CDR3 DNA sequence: TGCGCCAGCAGCTTGGGAGCTAGCACAGATACGCAGTATTTT.

As DNA, the CDR3 is TGCGCCAGCAGCTTGGTTTCCGCGGCCGTATACGAGCAGTACTTC. Its translation: CASSLVSAAVYEQYF. The genes are TRBV5-1 and TRBJ2-7; D gene unclear. V was pared by 0 bases and J by 4 bases, with 14 bases between. The length of the CDR3 is 15 residues. Germline values: CDR1 SGHRS, CDR2 YFSETQ.

CDR3 sequence (DNA): TGCGCCAGCAGTGGTCAGTACAATCAGCCCCAGCATTTT. Translation: CASSGQYNQPQHF. The chain combines TRBV10-2 with TRBJ1-5, with D unresolved. The V gene's germline CDR1 is WSHSY and CDR2 SAAADI. Trimming removed 4 bases from V and 3 bases from J, with 7 bases in between. The CDR3 sequence is 13 residues long.

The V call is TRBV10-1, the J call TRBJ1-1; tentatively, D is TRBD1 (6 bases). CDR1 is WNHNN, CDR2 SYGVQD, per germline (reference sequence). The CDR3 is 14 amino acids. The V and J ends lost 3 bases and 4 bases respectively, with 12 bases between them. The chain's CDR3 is CASSEGEGGTEAFF. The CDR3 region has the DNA TGCGCCAGCAGTGAAGGGGAAGGGGGCACTGAAGCTTTCTTT.

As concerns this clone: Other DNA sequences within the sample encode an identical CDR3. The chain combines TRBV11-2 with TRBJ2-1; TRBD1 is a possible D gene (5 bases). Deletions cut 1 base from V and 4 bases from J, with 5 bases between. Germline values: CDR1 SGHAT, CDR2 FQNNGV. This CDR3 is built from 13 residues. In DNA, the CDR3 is TGTGCCAGCAGCTTAGGACAGTACAATGAGCAGTTCTTC. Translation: CASSLGQYNEQFF.

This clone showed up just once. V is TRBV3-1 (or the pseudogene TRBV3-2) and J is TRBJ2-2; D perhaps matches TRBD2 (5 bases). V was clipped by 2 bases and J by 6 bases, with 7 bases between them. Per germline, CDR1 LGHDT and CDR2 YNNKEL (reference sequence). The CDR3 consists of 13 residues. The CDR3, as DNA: TGTGCCAGCAGCCAATCGAGGGCCGGGGAGCTGTTTTTT. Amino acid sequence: CASSQSRAGELFF.

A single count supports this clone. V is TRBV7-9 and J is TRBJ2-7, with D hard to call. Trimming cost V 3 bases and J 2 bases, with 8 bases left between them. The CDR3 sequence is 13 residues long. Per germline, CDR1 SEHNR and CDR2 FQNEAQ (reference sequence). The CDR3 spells CASSFELPYEQYF. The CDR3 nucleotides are TGTGCCAGCAGCTTTGAACTGCCCTACGAGCAGTACTTC.

CDR3 protein: CASSYYKQVGNQPQHF. The DNA of the CDR3 is TGTGCCAGCAGTTACTATAAACAGGTCGGCAATCAGCCCCAGCATTTT. The chain employs TRBV6-2 or TRBV6-3 and TRBJ1-5; a weak D match, TRBD1 (5 bases). V was trimmed by 1 base and J by 2 bases, leaving 12 bases between them. The CDR3 spans 16 residues. The germline V gene has CDR1 MNHEY and CDR2 SVGEGT.